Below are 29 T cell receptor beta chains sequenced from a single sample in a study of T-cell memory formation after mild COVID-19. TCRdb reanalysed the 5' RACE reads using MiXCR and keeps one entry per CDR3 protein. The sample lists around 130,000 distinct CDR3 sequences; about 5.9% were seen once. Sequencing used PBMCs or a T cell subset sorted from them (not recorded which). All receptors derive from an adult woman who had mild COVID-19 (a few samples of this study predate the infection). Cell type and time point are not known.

CDR3 region: CASSPDRSEQFF. DNA of the CDR3: TGTGCCAGCAGTCCGGACCGCAGTGAGCAGTTCTTC. The V call is TRBV12-3 or TRBV12-4, the J call TRBJ2-1, with D uncertain. The CDR3 consists of 12 residues. Trimming left V 5 bases short and J 9 bases short, with 11 bases between.

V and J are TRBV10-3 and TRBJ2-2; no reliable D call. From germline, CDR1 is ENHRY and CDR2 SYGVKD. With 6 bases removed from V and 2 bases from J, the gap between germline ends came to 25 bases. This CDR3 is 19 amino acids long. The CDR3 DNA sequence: TGTGCCATCAGGGGTGGCGCAGGCCGGACCCGACCCAACACCGGGGAGCTGTTTTTT. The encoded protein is CAIRGGAGRTRPNTGELFF.

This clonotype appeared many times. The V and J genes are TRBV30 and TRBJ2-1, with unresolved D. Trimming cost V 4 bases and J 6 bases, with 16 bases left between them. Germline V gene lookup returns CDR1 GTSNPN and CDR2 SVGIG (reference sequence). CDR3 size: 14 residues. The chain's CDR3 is CAWKNSISVNEQFF. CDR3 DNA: TGTGCCTGGAAAAATAGCATCTCCGTCAATGAGCAGTTCTTC.

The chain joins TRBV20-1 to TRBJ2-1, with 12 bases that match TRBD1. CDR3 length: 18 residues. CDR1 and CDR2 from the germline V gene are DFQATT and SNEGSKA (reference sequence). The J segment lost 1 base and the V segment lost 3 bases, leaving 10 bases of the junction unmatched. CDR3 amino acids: CSASERGQGARSYNEQFF. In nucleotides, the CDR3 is TGCAGTGCTAGCGAGCGGGGACAGGGGGCCAGGTCCTACAATGAGCAGTTCTTC.

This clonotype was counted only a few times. For the CDR3, the DNA is TGTGCCAGCAGTTCCCGGGACAGGGGATTAATGAACACTGAAGCTTTCTTT. Protein sequence: CASSSRDRGLMNTEAFF. The V gene is TRBV27, the J gene TRBJ1-1; TRBD1 matches 10 bases. CDR3 length: 17 residues. Germline V gene lookup returns CDR1 MNHEY and CDR2 SMNVEV (reference sequence). V lost 4 bases and J lost 0; bases outside the gene matches: 8.

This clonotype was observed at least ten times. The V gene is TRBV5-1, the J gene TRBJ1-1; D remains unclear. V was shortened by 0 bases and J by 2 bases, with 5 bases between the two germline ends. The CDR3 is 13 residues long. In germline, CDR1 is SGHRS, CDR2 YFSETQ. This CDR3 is CASSLDTNTEAFF. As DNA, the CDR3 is TGCGCCAGCAGCTTGGACACAAACACTGAAGCTTTCTTT.

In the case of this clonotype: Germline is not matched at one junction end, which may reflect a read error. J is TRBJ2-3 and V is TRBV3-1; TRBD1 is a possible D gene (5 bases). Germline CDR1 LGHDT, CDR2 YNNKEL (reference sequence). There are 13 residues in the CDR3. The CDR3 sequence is CAISQGSTDTQYF. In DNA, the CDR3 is TGTGCCATCAGCCAGGGAAGCACAGATACGCAGTATTTT.

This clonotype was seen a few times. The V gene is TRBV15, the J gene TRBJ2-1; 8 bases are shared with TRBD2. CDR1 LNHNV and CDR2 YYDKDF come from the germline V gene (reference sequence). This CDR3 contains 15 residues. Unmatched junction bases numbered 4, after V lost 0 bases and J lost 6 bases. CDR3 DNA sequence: TGTGCCACCAGCAGAGACGGGAGGGCCTTCAATGAGCAGTTCTTC. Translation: CATSRDGRAFNEQFF.

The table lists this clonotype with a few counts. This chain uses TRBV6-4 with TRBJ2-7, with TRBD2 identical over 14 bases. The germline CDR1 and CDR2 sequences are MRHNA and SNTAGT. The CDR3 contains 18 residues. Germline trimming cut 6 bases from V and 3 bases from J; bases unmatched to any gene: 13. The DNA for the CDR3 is TGTGCCAGCAGCCCTCGACTAGCGGGAGGGAAATTACGCTACGAGCAGTACTTC. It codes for CASSPRLAGGKLRYEQYF.

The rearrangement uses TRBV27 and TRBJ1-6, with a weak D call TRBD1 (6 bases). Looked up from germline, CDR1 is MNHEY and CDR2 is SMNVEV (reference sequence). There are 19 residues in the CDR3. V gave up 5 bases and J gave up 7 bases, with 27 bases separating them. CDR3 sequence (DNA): TGTGCCAGCAGTCACAAACAGGGAGGCCATACCGGTTGGAATTCACCCCTCCACTTT. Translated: CASSHKQGGHTGWNSPLHF.

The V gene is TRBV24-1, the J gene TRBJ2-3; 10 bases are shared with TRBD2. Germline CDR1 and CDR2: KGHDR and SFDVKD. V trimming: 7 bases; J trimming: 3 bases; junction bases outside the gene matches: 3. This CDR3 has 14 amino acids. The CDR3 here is CATRTSGKTDTQYF. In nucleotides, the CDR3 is TGTGCCACCAGAACTAGCGGGAAGACAGATACGCAGTATTTT.

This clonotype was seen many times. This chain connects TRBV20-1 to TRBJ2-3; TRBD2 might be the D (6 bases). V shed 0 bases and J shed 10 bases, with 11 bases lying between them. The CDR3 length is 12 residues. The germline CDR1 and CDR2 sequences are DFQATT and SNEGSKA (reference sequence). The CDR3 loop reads CSARDGGGAQYF. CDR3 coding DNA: TGCAGTGCTAGAGATGGAGGCGGGGCGCAGTATTTT.

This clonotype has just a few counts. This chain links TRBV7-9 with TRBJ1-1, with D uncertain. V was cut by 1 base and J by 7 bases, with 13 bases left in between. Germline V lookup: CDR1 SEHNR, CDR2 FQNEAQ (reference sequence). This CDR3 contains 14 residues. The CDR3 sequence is CASSLGLRQDEAFF. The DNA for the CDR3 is TGTGCCAGCAGCTTAGGTCTTCGGCAAGATGAAGCTTTCTTT.

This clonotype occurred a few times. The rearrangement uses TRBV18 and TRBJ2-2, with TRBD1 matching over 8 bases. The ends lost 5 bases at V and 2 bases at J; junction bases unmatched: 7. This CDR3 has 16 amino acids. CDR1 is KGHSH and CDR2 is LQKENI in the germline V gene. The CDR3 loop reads CASSAIGTGNTGELFF. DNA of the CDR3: TGTGCCAGCTCAGCGATAGGGACAGGCAACACCGGGGAGCTGTTTTTT. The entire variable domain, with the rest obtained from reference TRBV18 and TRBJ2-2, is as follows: NAGVMQNPRHLVRRRGQEARLRCSPMKGHSHVYWYRQLPEEGLKFMVYLQKENIIDESGMPKERFSAEFPKEGPSILRIQQVVRGDSAAYFCASSAIGTGNTGELFFGEGSRLTVL.

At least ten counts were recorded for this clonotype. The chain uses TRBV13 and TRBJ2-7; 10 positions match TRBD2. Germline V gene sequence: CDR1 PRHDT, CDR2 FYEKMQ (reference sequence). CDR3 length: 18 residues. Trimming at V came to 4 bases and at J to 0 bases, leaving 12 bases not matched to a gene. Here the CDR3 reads CASSSPVTSGKSSYEQYF. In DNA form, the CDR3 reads TGTGCCAGCAGCTCGCCGGTTACTAGCGGGAAGAGCTCCTACGAGCAGTACTTC.

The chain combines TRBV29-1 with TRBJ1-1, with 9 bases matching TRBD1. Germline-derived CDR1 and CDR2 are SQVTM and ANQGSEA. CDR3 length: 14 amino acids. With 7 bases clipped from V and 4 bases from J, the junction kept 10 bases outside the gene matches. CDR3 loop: CSGKSGTGFTEAFF. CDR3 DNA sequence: TGCAGCGGGAAATCCGGGACAGGGTTCACTGAAGCTTTCTTT.

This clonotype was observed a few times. CDR3 residues: CASSLILDTQYF. The CDR3, as DNA: TGTGCCAGCAGTTTAATCTTAGATACGCAGTATTTT. This chain joins TRBV12-3 or TRBV12-4 and TRBJ2-3, with unresolved D. Trimming took 2 bases from V and 5 from J, leaving 5 bases between them. The CDR3 covers 12 residues.

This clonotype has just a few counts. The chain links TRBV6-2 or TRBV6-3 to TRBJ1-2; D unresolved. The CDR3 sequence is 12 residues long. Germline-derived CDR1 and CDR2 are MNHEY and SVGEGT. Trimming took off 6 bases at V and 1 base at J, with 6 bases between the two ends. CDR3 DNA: TGTGCCAGCAGCCGTCATAACTATGGCTACACCTTC. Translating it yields CASSRHNYGYTF.

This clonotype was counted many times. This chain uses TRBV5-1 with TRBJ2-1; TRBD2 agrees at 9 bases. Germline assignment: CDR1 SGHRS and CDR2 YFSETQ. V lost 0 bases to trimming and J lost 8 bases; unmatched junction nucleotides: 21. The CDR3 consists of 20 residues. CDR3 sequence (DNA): TGCGCCAGCAGCTTGGCTCGCGGACCTCTAGCGGGAAACGTTCGGGATGAGCAGTTCTTC. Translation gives CASSLARGPLAGNVRDEQFF.

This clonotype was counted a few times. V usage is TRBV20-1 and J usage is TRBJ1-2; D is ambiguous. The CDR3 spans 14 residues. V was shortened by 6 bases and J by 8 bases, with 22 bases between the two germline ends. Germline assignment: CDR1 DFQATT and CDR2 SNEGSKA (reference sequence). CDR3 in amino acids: CSAQNGRVVGGYTF. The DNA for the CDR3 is TGCAGTGCACAAAACGGACGGGTGGTAGGAGGCTACACCTTC.

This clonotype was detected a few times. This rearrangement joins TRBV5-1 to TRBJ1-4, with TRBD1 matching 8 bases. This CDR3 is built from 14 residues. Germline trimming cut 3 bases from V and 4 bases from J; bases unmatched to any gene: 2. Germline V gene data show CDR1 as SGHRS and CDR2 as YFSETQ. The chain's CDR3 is CASSYDRGNEKLFF. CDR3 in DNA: TGCGCCAGCAGCTACGACAGGGGTAATGAAAAACTGTTTTTT. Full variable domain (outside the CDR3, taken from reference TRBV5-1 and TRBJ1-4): KAGVTQTPRYLIKTRGQQVTLSCSPISGHRSVSWYQQTPGQGLQFLFEYFSETQRNKGNFPGRFSGRQFSNSRSEMNVSTLELGDSALYLCASSYDRGNEKLFFGSGTQLSVL.

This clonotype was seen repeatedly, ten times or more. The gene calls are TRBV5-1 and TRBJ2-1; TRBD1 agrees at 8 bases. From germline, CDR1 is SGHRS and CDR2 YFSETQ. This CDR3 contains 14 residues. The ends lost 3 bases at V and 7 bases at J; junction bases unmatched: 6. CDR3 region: CASSYGTGYNEQFF. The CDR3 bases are TGCGCCAGCAGCTACGGGACAGGCTATAATGAGCAGTTCTTC.

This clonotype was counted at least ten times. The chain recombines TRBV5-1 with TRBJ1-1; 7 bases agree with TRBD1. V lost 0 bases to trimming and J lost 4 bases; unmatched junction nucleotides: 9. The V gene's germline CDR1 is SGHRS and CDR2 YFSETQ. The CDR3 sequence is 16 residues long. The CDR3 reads CASSLGVQGRFTEAFF. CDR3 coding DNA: TGCGCCAGCAGCTTGGGTGTACAGGGGCGGTTCACTGAAGCTTTCTTT. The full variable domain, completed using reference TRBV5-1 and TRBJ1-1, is KAGVTQTPRYLIKTRGQQVTLSCSPISGHRSVSWYQQTPGQGLQFLFEYFSETQRNKGNFPGRFSGRQFSNSRSEMNVSTLELGDSALYLCASSLGVQGRFTEAFFGQGTRLTVV.

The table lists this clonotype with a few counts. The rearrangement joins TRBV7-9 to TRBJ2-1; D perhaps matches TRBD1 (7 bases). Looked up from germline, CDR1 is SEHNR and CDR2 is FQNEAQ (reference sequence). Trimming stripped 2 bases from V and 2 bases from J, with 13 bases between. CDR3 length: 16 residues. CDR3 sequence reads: CASSLQTGEAYNEQFF. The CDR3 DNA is TGTGCCAGCAGCTTACAAACAGGGGAGGCCTACAATGAGCAGTTCTTC.

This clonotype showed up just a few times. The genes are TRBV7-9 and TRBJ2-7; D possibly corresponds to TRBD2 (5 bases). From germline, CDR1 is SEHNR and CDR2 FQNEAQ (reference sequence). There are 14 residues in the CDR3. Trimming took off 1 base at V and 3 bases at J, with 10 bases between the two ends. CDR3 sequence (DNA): TGTGCCAGCAGCTTAGGAGGGCCCAACTACGAGCAGTACTTC. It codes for CASSLGGPNYEQYF.

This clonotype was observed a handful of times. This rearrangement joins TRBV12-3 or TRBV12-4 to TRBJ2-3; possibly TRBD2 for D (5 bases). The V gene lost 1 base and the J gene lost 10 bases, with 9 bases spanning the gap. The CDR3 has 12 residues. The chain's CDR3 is CASSLDTSAQYF. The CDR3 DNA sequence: TGTGCCAGCAGTTTAGATACTAGTGCGCAGTATTTT.

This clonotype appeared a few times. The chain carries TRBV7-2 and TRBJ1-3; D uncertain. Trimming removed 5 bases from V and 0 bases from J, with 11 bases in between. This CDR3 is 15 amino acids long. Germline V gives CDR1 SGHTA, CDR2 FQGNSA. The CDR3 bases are TGTGCCAGCAGCCCCCCAGCGGGCTCTGGAAACACCATATATTTT. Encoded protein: CASSPPAGSGNTIYF.

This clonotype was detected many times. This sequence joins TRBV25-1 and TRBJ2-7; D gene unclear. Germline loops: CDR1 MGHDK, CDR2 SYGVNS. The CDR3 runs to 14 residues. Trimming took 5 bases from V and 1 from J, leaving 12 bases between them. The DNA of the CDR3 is TGTGCCAGCAGTAAGTACGTACGGTCCTACGAGCAGTACTTC. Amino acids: CASSKYVRSYEQYF.

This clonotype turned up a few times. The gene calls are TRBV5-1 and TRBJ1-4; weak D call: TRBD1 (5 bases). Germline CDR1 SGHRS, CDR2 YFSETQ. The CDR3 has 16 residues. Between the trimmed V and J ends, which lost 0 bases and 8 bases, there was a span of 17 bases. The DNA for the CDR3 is TGCGCCAGCAGCTTGGGGGGCCGCAGCTTGAACGAAAAACTGTTTTTT. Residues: CASSLGGRSLNEKLFF.